Detailed here is one TCR beta chain. Its specificity is unknown. Other DNA sequences of this sample code for an identical CDR3. RNA extraction was followed by reverse transcription into cDNA, which acted as the sequencing template. Profiled with immunoSEQ multiplex PCR; TCRdb holds only in-frame clones, not every one. The sample holds 90,000 to 150,000 clones, roughly 68% seen once. Investigators sorted PBMCs to obtain both CD4+ and CD8+ T cells. The sample comes from a study of CD8+ T cells in alopecia areata. Findings and caveats of the study: Mice gave a clearer picture of TCR sharing than patients did, possibly for HLA-related reasons. Lesional scalp exceeded normal scalp in clonality, especially in alopecia totalis/universalis.

The CDR3 has 12 residues. With V trimmed by 4 bases and J by 5 bases, 4 bases remained unmatched. Germline V gene data show CDR1 as SQVTM and CDR2 as ANQGSEA. This receptor was taken from a human donor in good health. The V call is TRBV29-1, the J call TRBJ1-1, with 7 positions matching TRBD1. The specimen sequenced was CD4+ T cells sorted from blood. For the CDR3, the DNA is TGCAGCGTTGGACAGGGAGGGACTGAAGCTTTCTTT. This codes for CSVGQGGTEAFF.